Sequencing of this T cell receptor (beta chain) was carried out in a study of blood T cell repertoires in COVID-19. This clone occurred a few times. The data were produced by immunoSEQ multiplex PCR, yet TCRdb's version contains in-frame clones alone and is incomplete. The sample consists of approximately 170,000 clones, roughly 77% of them appearing once. The receptor comes from a human donor in a cohort sampled during active COVID-19. Sequencing input: peripheral blood.

The DNA for the CDR3 is TGTGCCAGCAGCGTAAAGGGGGACACTTATAATTCACCCCTCCACTTT. Its protein product is CASSVKGDTYNSPLHF. This rearrangement joins TRBV9 to TRBJ1-6, with TRBD1 as a possible D gene (6 bases). V was clipped by 1 base and J by 4 bases, with 12 bases between them. The germline gives CDR1 SGDLS, CDR2 YYNGEE. The CDR3 has 16 amino acids.